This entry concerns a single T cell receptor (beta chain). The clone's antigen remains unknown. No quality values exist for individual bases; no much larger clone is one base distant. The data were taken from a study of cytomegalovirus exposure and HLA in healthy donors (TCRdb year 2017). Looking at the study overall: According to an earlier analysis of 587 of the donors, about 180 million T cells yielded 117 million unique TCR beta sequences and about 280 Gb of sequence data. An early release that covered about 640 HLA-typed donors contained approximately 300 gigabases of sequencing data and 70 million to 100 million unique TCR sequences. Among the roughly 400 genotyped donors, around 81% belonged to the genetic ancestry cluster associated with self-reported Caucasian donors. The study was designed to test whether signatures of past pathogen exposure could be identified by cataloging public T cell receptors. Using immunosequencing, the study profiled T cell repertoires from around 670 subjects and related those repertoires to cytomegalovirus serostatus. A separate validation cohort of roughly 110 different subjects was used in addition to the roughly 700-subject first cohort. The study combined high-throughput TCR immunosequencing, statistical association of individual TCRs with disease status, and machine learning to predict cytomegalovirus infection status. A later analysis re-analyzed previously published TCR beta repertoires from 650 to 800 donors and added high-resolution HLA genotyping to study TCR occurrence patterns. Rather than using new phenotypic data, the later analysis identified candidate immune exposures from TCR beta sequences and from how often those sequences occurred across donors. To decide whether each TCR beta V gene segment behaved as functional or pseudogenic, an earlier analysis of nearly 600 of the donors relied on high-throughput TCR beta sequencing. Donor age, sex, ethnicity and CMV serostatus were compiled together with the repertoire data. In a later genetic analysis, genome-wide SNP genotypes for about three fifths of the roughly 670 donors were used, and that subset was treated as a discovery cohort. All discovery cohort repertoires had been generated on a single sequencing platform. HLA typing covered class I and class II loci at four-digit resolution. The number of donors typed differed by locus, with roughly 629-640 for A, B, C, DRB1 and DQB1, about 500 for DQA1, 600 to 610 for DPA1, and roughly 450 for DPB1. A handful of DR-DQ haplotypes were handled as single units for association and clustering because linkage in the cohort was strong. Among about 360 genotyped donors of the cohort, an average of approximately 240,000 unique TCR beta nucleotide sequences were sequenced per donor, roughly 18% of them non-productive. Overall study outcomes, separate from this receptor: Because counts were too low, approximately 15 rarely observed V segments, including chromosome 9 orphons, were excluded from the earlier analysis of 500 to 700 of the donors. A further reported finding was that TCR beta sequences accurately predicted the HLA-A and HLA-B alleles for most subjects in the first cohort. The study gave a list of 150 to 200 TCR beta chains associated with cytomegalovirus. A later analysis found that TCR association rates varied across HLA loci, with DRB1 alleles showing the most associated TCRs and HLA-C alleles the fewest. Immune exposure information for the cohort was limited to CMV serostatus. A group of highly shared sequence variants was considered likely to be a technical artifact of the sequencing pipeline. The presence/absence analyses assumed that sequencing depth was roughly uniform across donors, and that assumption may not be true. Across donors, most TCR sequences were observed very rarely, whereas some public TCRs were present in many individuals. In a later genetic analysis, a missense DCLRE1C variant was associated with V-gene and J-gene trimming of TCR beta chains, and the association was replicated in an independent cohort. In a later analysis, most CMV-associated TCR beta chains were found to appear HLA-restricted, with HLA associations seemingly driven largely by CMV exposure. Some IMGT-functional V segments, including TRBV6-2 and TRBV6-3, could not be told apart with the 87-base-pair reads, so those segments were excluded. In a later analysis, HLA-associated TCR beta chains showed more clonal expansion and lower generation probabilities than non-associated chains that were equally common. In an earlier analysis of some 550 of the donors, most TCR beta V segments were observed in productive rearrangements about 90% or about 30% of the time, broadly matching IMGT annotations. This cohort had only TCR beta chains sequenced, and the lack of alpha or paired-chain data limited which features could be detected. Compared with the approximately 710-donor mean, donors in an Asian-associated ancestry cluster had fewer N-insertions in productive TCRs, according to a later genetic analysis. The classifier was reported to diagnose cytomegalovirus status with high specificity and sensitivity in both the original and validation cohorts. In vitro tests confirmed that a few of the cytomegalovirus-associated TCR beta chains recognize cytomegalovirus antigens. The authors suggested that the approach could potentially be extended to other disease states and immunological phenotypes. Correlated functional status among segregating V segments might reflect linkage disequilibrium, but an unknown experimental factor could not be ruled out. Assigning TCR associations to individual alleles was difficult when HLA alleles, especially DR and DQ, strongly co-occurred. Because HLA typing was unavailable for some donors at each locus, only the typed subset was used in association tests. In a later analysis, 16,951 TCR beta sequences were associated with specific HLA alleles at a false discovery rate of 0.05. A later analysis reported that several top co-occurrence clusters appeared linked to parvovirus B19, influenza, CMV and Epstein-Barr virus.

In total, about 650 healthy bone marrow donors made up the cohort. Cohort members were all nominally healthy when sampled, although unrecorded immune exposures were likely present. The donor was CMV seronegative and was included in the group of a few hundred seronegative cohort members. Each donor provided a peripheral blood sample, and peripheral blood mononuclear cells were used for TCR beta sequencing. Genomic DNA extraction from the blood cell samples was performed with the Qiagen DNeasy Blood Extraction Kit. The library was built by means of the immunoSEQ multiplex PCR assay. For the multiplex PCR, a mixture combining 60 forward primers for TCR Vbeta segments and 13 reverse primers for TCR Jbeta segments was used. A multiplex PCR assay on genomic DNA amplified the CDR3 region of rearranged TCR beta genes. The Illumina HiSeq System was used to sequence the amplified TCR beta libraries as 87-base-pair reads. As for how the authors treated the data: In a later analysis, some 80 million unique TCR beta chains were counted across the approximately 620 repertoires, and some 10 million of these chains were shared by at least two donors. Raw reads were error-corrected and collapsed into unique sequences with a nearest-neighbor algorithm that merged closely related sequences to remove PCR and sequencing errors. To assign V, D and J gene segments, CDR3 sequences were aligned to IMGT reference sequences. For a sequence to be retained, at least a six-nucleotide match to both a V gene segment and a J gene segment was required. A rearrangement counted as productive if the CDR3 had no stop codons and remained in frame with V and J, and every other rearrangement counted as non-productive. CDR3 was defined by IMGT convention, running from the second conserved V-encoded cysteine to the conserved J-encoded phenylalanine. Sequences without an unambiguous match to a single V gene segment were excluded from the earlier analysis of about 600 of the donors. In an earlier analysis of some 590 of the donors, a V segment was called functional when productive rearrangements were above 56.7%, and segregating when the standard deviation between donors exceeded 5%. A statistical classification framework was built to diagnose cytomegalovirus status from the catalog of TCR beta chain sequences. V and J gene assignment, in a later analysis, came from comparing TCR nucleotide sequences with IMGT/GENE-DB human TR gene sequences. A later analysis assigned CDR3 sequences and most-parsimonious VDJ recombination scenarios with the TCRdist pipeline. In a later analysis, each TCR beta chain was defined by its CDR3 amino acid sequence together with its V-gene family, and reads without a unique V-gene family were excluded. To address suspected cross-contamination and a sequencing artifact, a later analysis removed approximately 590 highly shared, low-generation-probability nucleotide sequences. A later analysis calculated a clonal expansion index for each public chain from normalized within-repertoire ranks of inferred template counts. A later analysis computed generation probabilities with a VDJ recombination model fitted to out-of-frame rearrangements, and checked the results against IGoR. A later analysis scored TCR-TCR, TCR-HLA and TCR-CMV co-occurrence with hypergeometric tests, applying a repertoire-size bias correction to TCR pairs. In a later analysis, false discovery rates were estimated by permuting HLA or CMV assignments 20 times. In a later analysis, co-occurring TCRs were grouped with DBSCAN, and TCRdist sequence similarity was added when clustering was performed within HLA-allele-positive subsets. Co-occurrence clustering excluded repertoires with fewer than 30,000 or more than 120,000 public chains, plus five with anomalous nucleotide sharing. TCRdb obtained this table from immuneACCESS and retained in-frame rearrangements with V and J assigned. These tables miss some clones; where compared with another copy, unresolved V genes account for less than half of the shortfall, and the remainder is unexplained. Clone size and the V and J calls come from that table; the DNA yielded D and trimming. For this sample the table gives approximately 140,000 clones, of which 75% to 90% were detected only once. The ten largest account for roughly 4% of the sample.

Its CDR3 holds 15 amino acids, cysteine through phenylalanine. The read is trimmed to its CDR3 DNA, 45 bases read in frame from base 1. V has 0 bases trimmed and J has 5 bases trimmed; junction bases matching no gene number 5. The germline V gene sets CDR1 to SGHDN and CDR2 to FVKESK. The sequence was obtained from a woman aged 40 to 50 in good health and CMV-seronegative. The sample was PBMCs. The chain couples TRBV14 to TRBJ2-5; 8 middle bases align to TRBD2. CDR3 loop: CASSQDAGGGETQYF. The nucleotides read TGTGCCAGCAGCCAAGATGCCGGGGGGGGTGAGACCCAGTACTTC.